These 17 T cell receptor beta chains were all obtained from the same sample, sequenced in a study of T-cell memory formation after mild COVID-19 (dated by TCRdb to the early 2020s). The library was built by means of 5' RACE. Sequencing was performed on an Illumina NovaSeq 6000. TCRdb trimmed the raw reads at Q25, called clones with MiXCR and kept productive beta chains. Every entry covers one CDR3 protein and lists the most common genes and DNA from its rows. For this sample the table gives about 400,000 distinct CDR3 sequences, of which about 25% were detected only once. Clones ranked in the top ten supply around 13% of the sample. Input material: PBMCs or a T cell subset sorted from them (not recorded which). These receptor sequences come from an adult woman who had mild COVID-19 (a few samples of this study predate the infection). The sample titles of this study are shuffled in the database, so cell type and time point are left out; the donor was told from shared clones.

This chain's CDR3 is CSASLPTGRYEQYF. The CDR3 DNA is TGCAGTGCTAGTTTACCGACAGGGCGGTACGAGCAGTACTTC. V usage is TRBV20-1 and J usage is TRBJ2-7, with 7 bases that match TRBD1. The germline gives CDR1 DFQATT, CDR2 SNEGSKA (reference sequence). There are 14 residues in the CDR3. The junction had 9 bases not matched to a gene; V was cut back by 3 bases and J by 4 bases.

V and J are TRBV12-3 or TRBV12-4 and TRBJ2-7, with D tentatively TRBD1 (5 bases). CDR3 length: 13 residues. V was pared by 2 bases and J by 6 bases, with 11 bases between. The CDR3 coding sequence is TGTGCCAGCAGTTTACAGGGAAGCCTCGAGCAGTACTTC. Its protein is CASSLQGSLEQYF.

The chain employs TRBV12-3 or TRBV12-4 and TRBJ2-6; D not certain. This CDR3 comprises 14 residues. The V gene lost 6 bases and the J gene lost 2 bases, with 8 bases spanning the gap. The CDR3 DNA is TGTGCCAGCAGATTGGGAACTGGGGCCAACGTCCTGACTTTC. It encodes CASRLGTGANVLTF.

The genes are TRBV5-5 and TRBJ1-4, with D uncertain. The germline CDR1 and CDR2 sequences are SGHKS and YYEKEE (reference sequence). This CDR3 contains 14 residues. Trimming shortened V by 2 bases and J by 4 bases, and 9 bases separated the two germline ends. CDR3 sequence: CASSFERVNEKLFF. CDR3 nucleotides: TGTGCCAGCAGCTTTGAGAGGGTTAATGAAAAACTGTTTTTT. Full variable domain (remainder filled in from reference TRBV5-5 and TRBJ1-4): DAGVTQSPTHLIKTRGQQVTLRCSPISGHKSVSWYQQVLGQGPQFIFQYYEKEERGRGNFPDRFSARQFPNYSSELNVNALLLGDSALYLCASSFERVNEKLFFGSGTQLSVL.

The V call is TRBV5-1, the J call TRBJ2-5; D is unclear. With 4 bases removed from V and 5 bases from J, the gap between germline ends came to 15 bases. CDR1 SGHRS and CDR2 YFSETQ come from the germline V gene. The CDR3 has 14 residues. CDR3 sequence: CASSPLPGVETQYF. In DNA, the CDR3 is TGCGCCAGCAGCCCCTTACCGGGTGTGGAGACCCAGTACTTC.

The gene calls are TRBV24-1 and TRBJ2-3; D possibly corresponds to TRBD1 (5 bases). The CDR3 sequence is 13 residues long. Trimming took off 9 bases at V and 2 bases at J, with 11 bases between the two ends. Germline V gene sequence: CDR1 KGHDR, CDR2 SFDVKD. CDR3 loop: CATCDRSTDTQYF. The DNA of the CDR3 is TGTGCCACCTGCGACAGATCCACAGATACGCAGTATTTT.

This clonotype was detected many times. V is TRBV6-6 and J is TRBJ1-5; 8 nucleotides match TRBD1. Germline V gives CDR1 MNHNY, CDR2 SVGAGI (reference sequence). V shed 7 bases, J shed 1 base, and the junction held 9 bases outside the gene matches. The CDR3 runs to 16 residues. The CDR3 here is CASTVTGEGSNQPQHF. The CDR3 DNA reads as TGTGCCAGCACAGTGACAGGGGAAGGGAGCAATCAGCCCCAGCATTTT.

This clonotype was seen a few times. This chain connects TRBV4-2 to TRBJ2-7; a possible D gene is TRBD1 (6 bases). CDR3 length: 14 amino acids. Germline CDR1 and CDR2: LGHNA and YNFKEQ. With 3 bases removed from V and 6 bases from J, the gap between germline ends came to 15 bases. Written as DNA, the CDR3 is TGTGCCAGCAGCCAGGGCACAGGGTCGGGCGAGCAGTACTTC. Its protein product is CASSQGTGSGEQYF.

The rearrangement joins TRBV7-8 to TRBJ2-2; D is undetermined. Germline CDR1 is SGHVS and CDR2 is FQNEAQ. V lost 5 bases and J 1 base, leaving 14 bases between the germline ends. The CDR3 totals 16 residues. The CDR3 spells CASSLKRVWNTGELFF. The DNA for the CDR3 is TGTGCCAGCAGCCTGAAACGCGTTTGGAACACCGGGGAGCTGTTTTTT.

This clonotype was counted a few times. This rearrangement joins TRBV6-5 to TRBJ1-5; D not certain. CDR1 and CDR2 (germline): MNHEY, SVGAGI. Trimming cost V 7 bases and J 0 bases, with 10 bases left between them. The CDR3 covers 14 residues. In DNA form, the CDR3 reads TGTGCCAGCAAAATGCTCCATAGCAATCAGCCCCAGCATTTT. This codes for CASKMLHSNQPQHF.

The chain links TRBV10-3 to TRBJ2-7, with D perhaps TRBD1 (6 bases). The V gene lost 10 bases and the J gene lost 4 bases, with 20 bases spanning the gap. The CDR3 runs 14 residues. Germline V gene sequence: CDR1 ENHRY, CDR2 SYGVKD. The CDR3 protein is CATRDTGMGYEQYF. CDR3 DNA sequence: TGTGCCACCCGGGACACCGGAATGGGATACGAGCAGTACTTC.

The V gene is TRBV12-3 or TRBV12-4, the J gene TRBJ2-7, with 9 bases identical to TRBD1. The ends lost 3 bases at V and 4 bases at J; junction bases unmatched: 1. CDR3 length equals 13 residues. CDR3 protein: CASSFGTGYEQYF. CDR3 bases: TGTGCCAGCAGTTTCGGGACAGGGTACGAGCAGTACTTC.

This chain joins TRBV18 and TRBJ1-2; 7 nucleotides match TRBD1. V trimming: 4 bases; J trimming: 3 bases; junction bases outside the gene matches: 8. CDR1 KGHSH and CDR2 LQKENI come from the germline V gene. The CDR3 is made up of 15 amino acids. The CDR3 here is CASSLSGQVDYGYTF. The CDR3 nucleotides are TGTGCCAGCTCACTCTCCGGACAGGTGGACTATGGCTACACCTTC.

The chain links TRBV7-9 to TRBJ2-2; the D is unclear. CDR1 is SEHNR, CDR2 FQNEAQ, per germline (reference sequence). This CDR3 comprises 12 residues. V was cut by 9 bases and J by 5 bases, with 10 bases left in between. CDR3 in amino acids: CARTTSTGELFF. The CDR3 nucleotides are TGTGCCAGGACGACAAGTACCGGGGAGCTGTTTTTT.

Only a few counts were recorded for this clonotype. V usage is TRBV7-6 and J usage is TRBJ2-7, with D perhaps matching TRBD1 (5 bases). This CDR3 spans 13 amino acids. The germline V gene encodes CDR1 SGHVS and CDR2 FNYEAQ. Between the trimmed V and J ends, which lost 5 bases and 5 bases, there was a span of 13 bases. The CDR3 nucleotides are TGTGCCAGCAGCCCAGGGCCGGACCACGAGCAGTACTTC. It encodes CASSPGPDHEQYF. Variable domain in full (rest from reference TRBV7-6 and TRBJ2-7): GAGVSQSPRYKVTKRGQDVALRCDPISGHVSLYWYRQALGQGPEFLTYFNYEAQQDKSGLPNDRFSAERPEGSISTLTIQRTEQRDSAMYRCASSPGPDHEQYFGPGTRLTVT.

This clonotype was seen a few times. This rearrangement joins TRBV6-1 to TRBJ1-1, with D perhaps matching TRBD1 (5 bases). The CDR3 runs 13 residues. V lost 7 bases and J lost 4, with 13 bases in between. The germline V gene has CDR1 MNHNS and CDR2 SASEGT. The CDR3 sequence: CASTFWGSTEAFF. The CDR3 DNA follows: TGTGCCAGCACGTTTTGGGGGAGCACTGAAGCTTTCTTT.

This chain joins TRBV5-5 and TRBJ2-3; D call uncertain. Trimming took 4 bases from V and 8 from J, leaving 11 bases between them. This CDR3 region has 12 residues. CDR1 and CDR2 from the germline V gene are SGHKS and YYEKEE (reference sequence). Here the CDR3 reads CASSPGVGTQYF. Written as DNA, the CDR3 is TGTGCCAGCAGCCCCGGAGTGGGTACGCAGTATTTT.